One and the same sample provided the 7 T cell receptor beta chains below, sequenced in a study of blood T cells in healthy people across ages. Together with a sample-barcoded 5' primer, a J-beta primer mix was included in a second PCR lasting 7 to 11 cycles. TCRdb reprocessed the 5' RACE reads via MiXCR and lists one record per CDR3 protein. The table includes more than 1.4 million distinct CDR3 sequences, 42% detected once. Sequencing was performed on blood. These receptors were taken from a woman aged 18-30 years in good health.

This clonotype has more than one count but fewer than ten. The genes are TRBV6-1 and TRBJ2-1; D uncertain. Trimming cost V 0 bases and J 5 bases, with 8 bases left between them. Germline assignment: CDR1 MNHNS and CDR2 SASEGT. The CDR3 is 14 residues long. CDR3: CASSEAGRHNEQFF. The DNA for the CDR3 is TGTGCCAGCAGTGAAGCTGGCAGACACAATGAGCAGTTCTTC.

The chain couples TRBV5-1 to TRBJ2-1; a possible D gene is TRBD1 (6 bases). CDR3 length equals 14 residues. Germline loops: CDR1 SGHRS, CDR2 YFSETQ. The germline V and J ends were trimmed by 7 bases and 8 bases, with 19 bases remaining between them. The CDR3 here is CASSYGQGFDEQFF. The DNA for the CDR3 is TGCGCCAGCTCATACGGCCAGGGGTTTGATGAGCAGTTCTTC.

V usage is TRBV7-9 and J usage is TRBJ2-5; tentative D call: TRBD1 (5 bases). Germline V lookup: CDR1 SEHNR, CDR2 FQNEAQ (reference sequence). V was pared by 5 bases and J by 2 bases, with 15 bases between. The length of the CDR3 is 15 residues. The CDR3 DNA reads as TGTGCCAGCAGCCCGCGCAGGGTACAACAAGAGACCCAGTACTTC. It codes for CASSPRRVQQETQYF.

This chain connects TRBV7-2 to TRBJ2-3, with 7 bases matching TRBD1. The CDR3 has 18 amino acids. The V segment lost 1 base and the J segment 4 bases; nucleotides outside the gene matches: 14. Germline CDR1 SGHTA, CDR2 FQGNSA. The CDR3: CASSLVGGGPVEADTQYF. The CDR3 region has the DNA TGTGCCAGCAGCTTAGTAGGGGGCGGTCCCGTCGAGGCAGATACGCAGTATTTT.

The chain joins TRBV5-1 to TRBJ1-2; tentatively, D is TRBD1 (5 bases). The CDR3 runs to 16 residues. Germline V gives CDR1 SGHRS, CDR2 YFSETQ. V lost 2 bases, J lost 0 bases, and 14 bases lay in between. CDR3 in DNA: TGCGCCAGCAGCTTAGAGCCGGGACCAACTAACTATGGCTACACCTTC. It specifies CASSLEPGPTNYGYTF.

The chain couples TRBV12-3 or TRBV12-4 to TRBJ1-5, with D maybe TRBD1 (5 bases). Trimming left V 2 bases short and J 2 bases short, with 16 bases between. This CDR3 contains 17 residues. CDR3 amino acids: CASSLLGGVGRNQPQHF. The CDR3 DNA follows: TGTGCCAGCAGTTTATTGGGGGGTGTGGGGCGCAATCAGCCCCAGCATTTT.

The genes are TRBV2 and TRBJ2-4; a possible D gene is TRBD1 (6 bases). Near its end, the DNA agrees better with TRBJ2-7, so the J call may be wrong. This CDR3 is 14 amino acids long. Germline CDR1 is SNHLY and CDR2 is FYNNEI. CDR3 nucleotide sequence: TGTGCCAGCAGTCCCCAGGGGCGCCCCTACGAGCAGTACTTC. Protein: CASSPQGRPYEQYF.